Sequencing of this T cell receptor (beta chain) was carried out in a study of blood T cell repertoires in COVID-19 (dated by TCRdb to 2020 to 2021). Background on the whole study: Samples from collaborators originated in the United States, Italy and Spain and spanned both the acute and convalescent phases of COVID-19. The repertoires were released in a freely available public database meant as a resource for research on the immune response to SARS-CoV-2. The dataset comprised deeply sampled blood TCRbeta repertoires from subjects exposed to, actively infected with, or recovered from COVID-19. The material from the prospective study consisted of cDNA or gDNA derived from T cells, B-cell-depleted T cells, or PBMCs. Nearly every sample came with metadata listing a de-identified subject ID, COVID-19 status, age in years and sex. Where available, HLA class I and class II types were obtained from metadata supplied by the sample provider rather than from assay-based typing. Samples were obtained from the ongoing ImmuneRACE study (first 160 participants) and from 1,200 or so subjects provided by 6 global collaborators.

Based on the germline V gene, the CDR1 and CDR2 sequences are MNHNS and SASEGT. V lost 3 bases and J lost 5 bases, and the count of bases not matched to a germline gene is 5. Including cysteine and phenylalanine, the CDR3 has 14 amino acids. The sequence is cut down to CDR3 DNA, 42 bases in frame from base 1. In regard to this clone: Its antigen is still unknown. No much larger clone is present one base from it, and per-base qualities are unavailable.

The research as a whole found: How much clinical and demographic metadata was included differed by source and by participant, and the metadata was provided uncurated.

Collaborating institutions collected whole blood in K2EDTA tubes following their own protocols. For TCRbeta analysis, collaborators shipped samples as frozen whole blood, isolated PBMCs, or DNA extracted from either of those sample types. TCRbeta CDR3 regions were amplified from genomic DNA by means of the immunoSEQ Assay, a bias-controlled multiplex PCR. Processing in the source paper ran as follows. The number of nucleated cells in each sample was estimated by amplification of reference gene primers within the assay. To quantify the absolute abundance of each unique TCRbeta CDR3 rearrangement, sequence reads were collapsed and filtered. For each sample, productive Simpson clonality was calculated as the square root of Simpson's diversity index across productive rearrangements. Held by TCRdb, this immuneACCESS table contains in-frame sequences only and omits some clones. Under half of the omission traces to an unresolved V gene where checked; the cause of the rest is unknown. That table furnishes V, J and clone size, whereas the DNA furnished D and trimming. The sample yields 250,000 to 300,000 clones; approximately 85% were counted once. Of the sample, 8% to 13% is held by the ten largest clones.

Recombination linked TRBV6-1 to TRBJ2-3; TRBD2 matches 7 bases in the middle. Material: peripheral blood. The TCR sequence derives from a woman aged 65 to 85 with acute or convalescent COVID-19. The CDR3 protein: CASSDDGRVDTQYF. The nucleotides are TGTGCCAGCAGTGATGATGGGAGGGTAGATACGCAGTATTTT.